The 26 T cell receptor beta chains in this list originate from one sample, sequenced in a study of T cell clonality in common variable immunodeficiency. Assay: immunoSEQ multiplex PCR; the TCRdb copy retains only in-frame clones and omits some. The record shows some 64,000 clones for this sample, with no singletons present. The material sequenced was peripheral blood mononuclear cells. These receptors were collected from a person aged 18 to 70 in good health.

This clone was seen many times. From the germline J gene comes the end of the CDR3, since the read stops 3 residues before it. The genes are TRBV13 and TRBJ2-3, with 15 bases fitting TRBD2. Per germline, CDR1 PRHDT and CDR2 FYEKMQ (reference sequence). V dropped 4 bases and J dropped 5; count of bases not matched to a gene: 1. This CDR3 region has 15 residues. CDR3 in amino acids: CASSSGLAGGDTQYF. CDR3 DNA (partial): TGTGCCAGCAGCTCGGGACTAGCGGGAGGAGATACG.

This clone was recorded at least ten times. The covered CDR3 bases are TGTGCCAGCTCACCAGGGGGCAGCGATGGC. This encodes CASSPGGSDG. The complete CDR3 protein is CASSPGGSDGYTF. The genes are TRBV18 and TRBJ1-2, with D possibly TRBD1 on 6 matching bases. With the read ending 3 residues before the CDR3 end, the germline J gene is used to fill in that end. With 2 bases removed from V and 6 bases from J, the gap between germline ends came to 10 bases. Germline CDR1 reads KGHSH; CDR2 reads LQKENI. The CDR3 consists of 13 residues.

This clone was counted at least ten times. The read stops 3 residues short of the end of the CDR3; the missing end is completed from the germline J gene. The J gene is TRBJ2-7, the V gene TRBV9; D not resolved. The V and J ends lost 4 bases and 6 bases respectively, with 14 bases between them. The CDR3 sequence is 13 residues long. The germline V gene encodes CDR1 SGDLS and CDR2 YYNGEE. The DNA read from the CDR3 is TGTGCCAGCAGCCTCCTTACTCCCGGCGAG. This sequence encodes CASSLLTPGE. The entire CDR3 protein reads CASSLLTPGEQYF.

This clone occurred many times. The missing CDR3 end, 3 residues past where the read stops, is filled in from the germline J gene. This chain links TRBV12-5 with TRBJ1-4; 7 positions match TRBD1. Losses at the gene ends were 5 bases for V and 8 bases for J; bases not matched to a gene: 11. Germline CDR1 LGHNT, CDR2 FRNRAP. The length of the CDR3 is 15 residues. The sequenced part of the CDR3 DNA is TGTGCTAGTGGTGCCCCGACAGGGAGAACCGAAAAA. Its protein is CASGAPTGRTEK. The full CDR3 protein reads CASGAPTGRTEKLFF.

This clone appeared many times. Sequencing ends 3 residues short of the CDR3 end; the germline J gene provides the rest. The chain is built from TRBV5-1 and TRBJ1-1; TRBD1 agrees at 9 bases. With 4 bases clipped from V and 6 bases from J, the junction kept 4 bases outside the gene matches. The CDR3 is 13 amino acids. The germline gives CDR1 SGHRS, CDR2 YFSETQ. The CDR3 bases that were read are TGCGCCAGCAGCCTGACAGGGGGGGCTGAA. Its protein is CASSLTGGAE. The whole CDR3 reads CASSLTGGAEAFF.

This clone was picked up many times. Read coverage stops 3 residues before the CDR3 terminus; the germline J gene supplies the remainder. This chain links TRBV7-6 with TRBJ2-2, with 11 nucleotides matching TRBD1. The ends lost 3 bases at V and 5 bases at J; junction bases unmatched: 2. CDR1 SGHVS and CDR2 FNYEAQ come from the germline V gene. The CDR3 contains 15 residues. The sequenced CDR3 bases are TGTGCCAGCAGCTTCCGGGACAGGGGGACCGGGGAG. This encodes CASSFRDRGTGE. The CDR3 reads in full as CASSFRDRGTGELFF.

The table lists this clone with many counts. Read sequence stops 3 residues before the CDR3 end, and the germline J gene provides the missing end. The rearrangement uses TRBV2 and TRBJ2-1; 7 nucleotides align to TRBD2. V lost 7 bases to trimming and J lost 8 bases; unmatched junction nucleotides: 17. CDR3 length: 16 residues. From germline, CDR1 is SNHLY and CDR2 FYNNEI. The part of the CDR3 DNA that was read is TGTGCCAGCATAAGAGACGGCGGACTAGTGATTGATGAG. It is translated as CASIRDGGLVIDE. In full, the CDR3 reads CASIRDGGLVIDEQFF.

This clone was recorded at least ten times. Sequencing ends 3 residues short of the CDR3 end; the germline J gene provides the rest. V usage is TRBV20-1 and J usage is TRBJ2-1; TRBD2 is a possible D gene (5 bases). Trimming took off 1 base at V and 6 bases at J, with 13 bases between the two ends. The CDR3 consists of 14 residues. Germline loops: CDR1 DFQATT, CDR2 SNEGSKA (reference sequence). The CDR3 protein is CSARGGSGANEQFF. The DNA read from the CDR3 is TGCAGTGCTAGAGGAGGGAGCGGAGCCAATGAG.

This clone appeared many times. Read sequence stops 3 residues before the CDR3 end, and the germline J gene provides the missing end. This chain connects TRBV5-1 to TRBJ2-3; D is ambiguous. The CDR3 runs to 14 residues. Germline CDR1 and CDR2: SGHRS and YFSETQ. V lost 0 bases to trimming and J lost 2 bases, with 7 bases between them. The covered CDR3 bases are TGCGCCAGCAGCTTGGGACTTCCCACAGATACG. Translated: CASSLGLPTDT. The whole CDR3 is CASSLGLPTDTQYF.

There are many counts of this clone. The read ends 3 residues shy of where the CDR3 ends; the end is completed using the germline J gene. V and J are TRBV5-1 and TRBJ2-5; TRBD2 matches at 8 bases. The germline CDR1 and CDR2 sequences are SGHRS and YFSETQ. Trimming cost V 1 base and J 1 base; bases outside gene matches: 6. This CDR3 spans 16 amino acids. The CDR3 DNA, read in part, is TGCGCCAGCAGCTTGTTACCTAGCGGGCCCCAAGAGACC. The encoded protein is CASSLLPSGPQET. The entire CDR3 reads CASSLLPSGPQETQYF.

This clone appeared many times. The missing CDR3 end, 3 residues past where the read stops, is filled in from the germline J gene. The genes are TRBV19 and TRBJ2-1; 7 bases fit TRBD2. Germline-derived CDR1 and CDR2 are LNHDA and SQIVND (reference sequence). The CDR3 runs to 15 residues. V lost 5 bases and J lost 7; bases outside the gene matches: 11. Partial CDR3 DNA: TGTGCCAGTAGTCCGCCGGGACTAATTTATAATGAG. Translated: CASSPPGLIYNE. The whole CDR3 is CASSPPGLIYNEQFF.

Ten or more counts support this clone. The read terminates 3 residues before the CDR3 end, so the remaining end is supplied by the germline J gene. The chain recombines TRBV30 with TRBJ1-6; perhaps TRBD1 as D (6 bases). Germline V gives CDR1 GTSNPN, CDR2 SVGIG (reference sequence). V was trimmed by 2 bases and J by 7 bases, leaving 12 bases between them. This CDR3 comprises 14 residues. CDR3 in amino acids: CAWSRTGRNSPLHF. CDR3 DNA, as far as it was read: TGTGCCTGGAGTCGTACAGGGCGCAATTCACCC.

With regard to this clone: A much larger clone differs from this one at a single base, so this may be a read error. Read coverage stops 3 residues before the CDR3 terminus; the germline J gene supplies the remainder. This chain uses TRBV19 with TRBJ2-1, with TRBD1 identical over 7 bases. The CDR3 spans 13 residues. Germline V lookup: CDR1 LNHDA, CDR2 SQIVND (reference sequence). The covered CDR3 bases are TGTGTCAGCCGACTCACAGGGGACAATGAG. The encoded protein is CVSRLTGDNE. In full, the CDR3 reads CVSRLTGDNEQFF.

This clone was seen repeatedly, ten times or more. The CDR3 end is not reached by the read, which stops 3 residues before it; the germline J gene fills it in. This rearrangement joins TRBV7-2 to TRBJ2-5; the D is unclear. The CDR3 loop spans 13 amino acids. CDR1 is SGHTA and CDR2 is FQGNSA in the germline V gene. Trimming removed 2 bases at V and 2 bases at J, with 6 bases between. This CDR3 reads CASSLKLQETQYF. The sequenced part of the CDR3 DNA is TGTGCCAGCAGCTTAAAGCTGCAAGAGACC. Full variable domain (rest looked up from reference TRBV7-2 and TRBJ2-5): GAGVSQSPSNKVTEKGKDVELRCDPISGHTALYWYRQSLGQGLEFLIYFQGNSAPDKSGLPSDRFSAERTGGSVSTLTIQRTQQEDSAVYLCASSLKLQETQYFGPGTRLLVL.

In this sample, this clone turned up many times. The read ends 3 residues early relative to the CDR3; the germline J gene fills the gap. The chain recombines TRBV5-4 with TRBJ1-2; perhaps TRBD1 as D (6 bases). Germline CDR1 is SGHNT and CDR2 is YYREEE (reference sequence). The length of the CDR3 is 14 residues. Trimming cost V 2 bases and J 7 bases, with 15 bases left between them. Incomplete CDR3 DNA: TGTGCCAGCAGCTTAGAGGGGGGGAATCGTGGC. This translates into CASSLEGGNRG. The entire CDR3 protein reads CASSLEGGNRGYTF.

This clone was seen ten or more times. The read halts 3 residues ahead of the CDR3 end, with the missing end drawn from the germline J gene. The chain recombines TRBV28 with TRBJ2-1; 7 bases agree with TRBD2. J gave up 3 bases and V 5 bases, and 7 bases lay outside the gene matches. This CDR3 region has 15 residues. From germline, CDR1 is MDHEN and CDR2 SYDVKM. CDR3 DNA (partial): TGTGCCAGCAGTAACAATTGGGGGGGCTACAATGAG. As protein: CASSNNWGGYNE. The CDR3, in full, reads CASSNNWGGYNEQFF.

This clone occurred many times. Here the CDR3 reads CAWSAARPTGSNTEAFF. The sequenced part of the CDR3 DNA is TGTGCCTGGAGCGCCGCCCGTCCGACAGGATCGAACACTGAA. The rearrangement joins TRBV30 to TRBJ1-1; perhaps TRBD1 as D (6 bases). The observed sequence ends 3 residues before the CDR3 terminus, with the missing tail filled in from the germline J gene. Trimming removed 3 bases from V and 1 base from J, with 21 bases in between. Germline-derived CDR1 and CDR2 are GTSNPN and SVGIG (reference sequence). The length of the CDR3 is 17 residues.

This clone came up many times. The read ends 3 residues shy of where the CDR3 ends; the end is completed using the germline J gene. The chain is built from TRBV29-1 and TRBJ2-2; D uncertain. Between the trimmed V and J ends, which lost 4 bases and 2 bases, there was a span of 5 bases. The CDR3 runs 12 residues. Germline V CDR1 and CDR2: SQVTM, ANQGSEA. CDR3 region: CSVVLNTGELFF. The CDR3 DNA, read in part, is TGCAGCGTTGTTCTAAACACCGGGGAG.

Many counts were recorded for this clone. The read halts 3 residues ahead of the CDR3 end, with the missing end drawn from the germline J gene. The V gene is TRBV20-1, the J gene TRBJ2-2; 10 nucleotides align to TRBD1. With V trimmed by 3 bases and J by 7 bases, 8 bases remained unmatched. CDR3 size: 15 residues. Germline lookup yields CDR1 DFQATT and CDR2 SNEGSKA (reference sequence). The CDR3 bases that were read are TGCAGTGCTAGTGACGGGACAGGGGACATCGGGGAG. Encoded protein: CSASDGTGDIGE. The whole CDR3 reads CSASDGTGDIGELFF.

This clone was detected ten times or more. The sequence runs out 3 residues before the end of the CDR3; the remainder is reconstructed from the germline J gene. V usage is TRBV19 and J usage is TRBJ2-1, with D possibly TRBD1 on 6 matching bases. Germline V gives CDR1 LNHDA, CDR2 SQIVND (reference sequence). V dropped 3 bases and J dropped 0 bases, with 9 bases sitting between them. The CDR3 has 15 residues. CDR3 DNA (partial): TGTGCCAGTAGTATCACAGGGAGCTCCTACAATGAG. It is translated as CASSITGSSYNE. The complete CDR3 reads CASSITGSSYNEQFF.

This clone was counted many times. The observed sequence ends 3 residues before the CDR3 terminus, with the missing tail filled in from the germline J gene. V is TRBV5-6 and J is TRBJ1-5, with D perhaps TRBD1 (5 bases). V was shortened by 3 bases and J by 1 base, with 8 bases between the two germline ends. The CDR3 loop spans 14 amino acids. The germline gives CDR1 SGHDT, CDR2 YYEEEE. The covered CDR3 bases are TGTGCCAGCAGCTCTGGGGGGAGCAATCAGCCC. It encodes CASSSGGSNQP. The full-length CDR3 reads as CASSSGGSNQPQHF. The variable domain in full, completed from reference TRBV5-6 and TRBJ1-5, reads DAGVTQSPTHLIKTRGQQVTLRCSPKSGHDTVSWYQQALGQGPQFIFQYYEEEERQRGNFPDRFSGHQFPNYSSELNVNALLLGDSALYLCASSSGGSNQPQHFGDGTRLSIL.

This clone was counted ten times or more. The CDR3 end is not reached by the read, which stops 3 residues before it; the germline J gene fills it in. This chain joins TRBV29-1 and TRBJ2-5; D is possibly TRBD1 (6 bases). With 2 bases removed from V and 3 bases from J, the gap between germline ends came to 10 bases. This CDR3 spans 13 amino acids. Germline V gene lookup returns CDR1 SQVTM and CDR2 ANQGSEA. The sequenced CDR3 bases are TGCAGCGTTGAAAGGTCAGGGGAAGAGACC. Translation: CSVERSGEET. From start to end, the CDR3 is CSVERSGEETQYF.

As to this clone: This could be a read error, since a much larger clone is one nucleotide away. With the read ending 3 residues before the CDR3 end, the germline J gene is used to fill in that end. V is TRBV5-1 and J is TRBJ2-5; D is possibly TRBD1 (7 bases). CDR3 length: 15 residues. CDR1 and CDR2 from the germline V gene are SGHRS and YFSETQ. The CDR3 sequence is CASSLGQGGTDTQYF. The CDR3 DNA, read in part, is TGCGCCAGCAGCTTGGGACAGGGAGGCACAGATACC.

This clone was counted ten times or more. With the read ending 3 residues before the CDR3 end, the germline J gene is used to fill in that end. The rearrangement joins TRBV20-1 to TRBJ1-6, with TRBD1 identical over 7 bases. Germline-derived CDR1 and CDR2 are DFQATT and SNEGSKA (reference sequence). The CDR3 totals 13 residues. V dropped 4 bases and J dropped 7; count of bases not matched to a gene: 4. The CDR3 reads CSATGTVNSPLHF. The CDR3 bases that were read are TGCAGTGCTACCGGGACAGTGAATTCACCC.

As regards this clone: The observed sequence ends 3 residues before the CDR3 terminus, with the missing tail filled in from the germline J gene. The rearrangement links TRBV7-9 to TRBJ2-2; perhaps TRBD1 as D (5 bases). Germline V gives CDR1 SEHNR, CDR2 FQNEAQ (reference sequence). CDR3 length equals 15 residues. The V end was cut by 2 bases, the J end by 3 bases, with 10 bases between. The sequenced part of the CDR3 DNA is TGTGCCAGCAGCTTAAAAATAGGGGACACCGGGGAG. Translated, it gives CASSLKIGDTGE. The entire CDR3 protein is CASSLKIGDTGELFF.

The table lists this clone with many counts. Read sequence stops 3 residues before the CDR3 end, and the germline J gene provides the missing end. The rearrangement joins TRBV18 to TRBJ2-5, with 9 bases fitting TRBD1. Trimming at V came to 1 base and at J to 3 bases, leaving 3 bases not matched to a gene. The CDR3 runs to 15 residues. CDR1 is KGHSH, CDR2 LQKENI, per germline. The sequenced CDR3 bases are TGTGCCAGCTCACCACGGACAGGGGCCGAAGAGACC. Translating it yields CASSPRTGAEET. The full CDR3 protein is CASSPRTGAEETQYF.